Listed below are T cell receptor beta chains from one sample, sequenced in a study of CD8 T cells in ankylosing spondylitis. MiXCR was run by TCRdb on the 5' RACE reads, yielding one entry per CDR3 protein. Here the sample spans about 130,000 distinct CDR3 sequences, approximately 9.7% being singletons. The sequenced sample was blood, either unsorted or a sorted T cell fraction (not recorded which). The receptors derive from a male donor with ankylosing spondylitis or in good health (not recorded which). The CDR3 runs from the conserved cysteine through the conserved F or W. The D gene is left open where the match is weak. Part of the rows lack a size; the others show once, few, many or a class for expanded clones.

v_gene	d_gene	abundance	j_gene	CDR3aa	CDR3nt
TRBV20-1	.	few	TRBJ2-7	CSAPPGGTYEQYF	TGCAGTGCCCCTCCTGGGGGGACCTACGAGCAGTACTTC
TRBV5-1	.	many	TRBJ2-2	CASSLLGGELFF	TGCGCCAGCAGCTTGTTGGGCGGGGAGCTGTTTTTT
TRBV7-2	.	few	TRBJ2-7	CASSFEGGRSYEQYF	TGTGCCAGCAGCTTTGAAGGGGGACGGTCCTACGAGCAGTACTTC
TRBV9	TRBD1	.	TRBJ1-3	CASSLRTGQEGNTIYF	TGTGCCAGCAGCCTACGGACAGGGCAAGAAGGAAACACCATATATTTT
TRBV29-1	TRBD2	many	TRBJ2-1	CSVDTSGGNEQFF	TGCAGCGTCGATACTAGCGGTGGCAATGAGCAGTTCTTC
TRBV7-9	TRBD2	many	TRBJ2-1	CASSPGLAPKWNEQFF	TGTGCCAGCAGCCCCGGACTAGCCCCTAAGTGGAATGAGCAGTTCTTC
TRBV12-3/TRBV12-4	.	.	TRBJ2-7	CASSKGPYEQYF	TGTGCCAGCAGCAAAGGTCCCTACGAGCAGTACTTC
TRBV29-1	.	.	TRBJ2-3	CSVDRGLLRDTDTQYF	TGCAGCGTTGATAGGGGGCTCCTGCGGGACACAGATACGCAGTATTTT
TRBV3-1	.	many	TRBJ2-7	CASSQSVHDYEQYF	TGTGCCAGCAGCCAATCTGTCCACGACTACGAGCAGTACTTC
TRBV20-1	TRBD2	many	TRBJ2-7	CSARETSGASYEQYF	TGCAGTGCTAGAGAAACTAGCGGGGCTTCCTACGAGCAGTACTTC
TRBV20-1	.	.	TRBJ2-1	CSARDTGPIAMSSYNEQFF	TGCAGTGCTAGAGATACGGGACCGATTGCGATGAGCTCCTACAATGAGCAGTTCTTC
TRBV20-1	TRBD1	.	TRBJ1-5	CSARDRESNQPQHF	TGCAGTGCTCGGGACAGGGAAAGCAATCAGCCCCAGCATTTT
TRBV28	.	many	TRBJ2-7	CASSLPKGANEGLGYEQYF	TGTGCCAGCAGTTTACCTAAGGGGGCCAACGAGGGACTTGGCTACGAGCAGTACTTC
TRBV7-2	.	many	TRBJ2-2	CASSLSFSNTGELFF	TGTGCCAGCAGCTTAAGTTTCTCTAACACCGGGGAGCTGTTTTTT